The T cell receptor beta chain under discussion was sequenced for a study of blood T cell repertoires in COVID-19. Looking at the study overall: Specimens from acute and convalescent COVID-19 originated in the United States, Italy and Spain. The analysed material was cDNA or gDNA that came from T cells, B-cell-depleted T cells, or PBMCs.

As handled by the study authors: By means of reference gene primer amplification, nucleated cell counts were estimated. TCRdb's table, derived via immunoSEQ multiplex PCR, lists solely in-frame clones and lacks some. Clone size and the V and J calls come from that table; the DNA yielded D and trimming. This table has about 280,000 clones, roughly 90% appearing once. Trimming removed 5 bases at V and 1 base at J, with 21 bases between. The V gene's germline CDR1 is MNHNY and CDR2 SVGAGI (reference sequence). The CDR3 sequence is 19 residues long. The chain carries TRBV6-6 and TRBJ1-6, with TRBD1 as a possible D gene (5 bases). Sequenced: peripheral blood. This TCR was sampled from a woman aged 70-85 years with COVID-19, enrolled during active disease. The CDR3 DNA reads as TGTGCCAGCAGTCAATCCTCAGGGAGGGGTCGGTCCTATAATTCACCCCTCCACTTT. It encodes CASSQSSGRGRSYNSPLHF.